This T cell receptor (beta chain) was observed in a study of blood T cell repertoires in COVID-19. Background on the study: The cDNA or gDNA used as material had been derived from T cells, B-cell-depleted T cells, or PBMCs.

The CDR3 loop spans 13 amino acids. The germline V gene encodes CDR1 MNHEY and CDR2 SVGAGI. Trimming cost V 6 bases and J 4 bases; bases outside gene matches: 4. There are a few counts of this clone. The sample holds other DNA sequences that translate to the same CDR3. Original analysis: Amplification of reference gene primers provided the estimated nucleated cell counts. The protocol was immunoSEQ multiplex PCR, while the TCRdb copy is restricted to in-frame clones and leaves out a portion. The V and J calls and the clone size are those of that table, but D and trimming were determined from the DNA. This repertoire shows around 190,000 clones, about four fifths found once; its top ten account for about 11%.

This TCR was recovered from a woman in her thirties or forties with COVID-19, enrolled during active disease. The chain uses TRBV6-5 and TRBJ1-1; 8 bases are shared with TRBD1. The source material was peripheral blood. CDR3 nucleotide sequence: TGTGCCAGCAGGGACAGGGCGTTCACTGAAGCTTTCTTT. Translating it yields CASRDRAFTEAFF.